In its sample, the clone carrying this T cell receptor beta chain was seen a few times. Its antigen is undetermined. The entry originates in a study of beta chain features in type 1 diabetes. V was clipped by 3 bases and J by 3 bases, with 15 bases between them. The germline CDR1 and CDR2 sequences are LNHDA and SQIVND (reference sequence). This CDR3 is built from 15 residues. Per donor, one heparinised blood draw averaged about 116 mL. Study-wide results and caveats: Cells carrying high TCR expression could end up over-represented when cDNA is sequenced. Patients and controls would share equally any PCR tilt toward shorter templates. Among all four CD4+ subsets, Type 1 diabetes patients had TCRB CDR3s that were moderately but significantly shorter. The study found fewer insertions and more deletions at VDJ junctions in type 1 diabetes patients.

What was sequenced were expressed TCRB transcripts, since all of the isolated RNA had been reverse transcribed. Profiled with immunoSEQ multiplex PCR; TCRdb holds only in-frame clones, not every one. In the table there are around 280,000 clones, about 15% of which are singletons. The sequenced material came from naive CD4+ T cells from blood. The V call is TRBV19, the J call TRBJ2-7, with D possibly being TRBD1 (6 bases). This TCR derives from a man younger than 30 with type 1 diabetes. The CDR3 reads CASSIRGNRLYEQYF. Written as DNA, the CDR3 is TGTGCCAGTAGTATTAGGGGGAACAGACTCTACGAGCAGTACTTC.